Below, 30 T cell receptor beta chains from the same sample are listed, as sequenced in a study of blood T cell repertoires in COVID-19. Assay: immunoSEQ multiplex PCR; the TCRdb copy retains only in-frame clones and omits some. The repertoire holds over 250,000 clones, with about 89% as singletons. Sequencing was done on a sample of peripheral blood. The receptors derive from a man over 45 with acute or convalescent COVID-19.

The chain joins TRBV20-1 to TRBJ1-4; D is uncertain. The CDR3 contains 10 residues. Germline CDR1 is DFQATT and CDR2 is SNEGSKA (reference sequence). V was cut by 5 bases and J by 10 bases, with 8 bases left in between. The CDR3 region has the DNA TGCAGTGCTTCTCGGGGAAAACTGTTTTTT. As protein: CSASRGKLFF.

The chain recombines TRBV11-3 with TRBJ2-7; TRBD1 might be the D (6 bases). The germline V gene encodes CDR1 SGHNT and CDR2 YENEEA. The CDR3 is 12 amino acids. The V and J ends lost 5 bases and 6 bases respectively, with 11 bases between them. Here the CDR3 DNA reads TGTGCCAGCAGCCGTGAGACAGGCGAGCAGTACTTC. This codes for CASSRETGEQYF.

The gene calls are TRBV2 and TRBJ1-2; possible D gene TRBD1, 5 bases. Trimming left V 3 bases short and J 8 bases short, with 13 bases between. CDR3 length: 13 amino acids. CDR1 and CDR2 from the germline V gene are SNHLY and FYNNEI. The CDR3 loop reads CASSDSGVGGYTF. DNA of the CDR3: TGTGCCAGCAGTGATTCGGGGGTTGGGGGCTACACCTTC.

V usage is TRBV19 and J usage is TRBJ1-1, with 8 bases lining up with TRBD1. Per germline, CDR1 LNHDA and CDR2 SQIVND (reference sequence). This CDR3 spans 12 amino acids. The ends lost 3 bases at V and 12 bases at J; junction bases unmatched: 6. In nucleotides, the CDR3 is TGTGCCAGTAGTATCCAGGGGGCCGGAACTTTCTTT. It yields the protein CASSIQGAGTFF.

V usage is TRBV9 and J usage is TRBJ1-1; 12 positions match TRBD1. The V gene's germline CDR1 is SGDLS and CDR2 YYNGEE. The CDR3 contains 15 residues. V dropped 3 bases and J dropped 5; count of bases not matched to a gene: 5. CDR3 nucleotides: TGTGCCAGCAGCGGATGGGGACAGGGGGCTACTGAAGCTTTCTTT. Encoded protein: CASSGWGQGATEAFF.

The CDR3 nucleotides are TGTGCCAGCAGCAAGGCGACAGGGGTGGGCTATGGCTACACCTTC. Translating it yields CASSKATGVGYGYTF. The rearrangement uses TRBV21-1 and TRBJ1-2; whether TRBD1, the table's D call, matches the DNA was not checked. TRBV21-1 is termed a pseudogene. The CDR3 extends over 15 amino acids.

V and J are TRBV5-1 and TRBJ2-1; 10 bases match TRBD2. V shed 0 bases, J shed 10 bases, and the junction held 7 bases outside the gene matches. In germline, CDR1 is SGHRS, CDR2 YFSETQ. The CDR3 is made up of 15 amino acids. CDR3 sequence (DNA): TGCGCCAGCAGCTTGGAACTAGCGGGGAAGGGAGAGCAGTTCTTC. Encoded protein: CASSLELAGKGEQFF.

The V gene is TRBV9, the J gene TRBJ2-1; possibly TRBD2 for D (7 bases). Germline V gene sequence: CDR1 SGDLS, CDR2 YYNGEE. Trimming removed 1 base from V and 0 bases from J, with 11 bases in between. This CDR3 region has 16 residues. The CDR3: CASSVTGGPSYNEQFF. The CDR3 nucleotides are TGTGCCAGCAGCGTAACGGGGGGCCCCTCCTACAATGAGCAGTTCTTC.

This clone was observed once. The rearrangement links TRBV5-1 to TRBJ1-2, with D maybe TRBD1 (5 bases). Germline V gene lookup returns CDR1 SGHRS and CDR2 YFSETQ. The CDR3 extends over 17 amino acids. V lost 1 base to trimming and J lost 1 base, with 17 bases between them. CDR3 DNA: TGCGCCAGCAGCTTGTTTGGGCAGGGAGGGATTAACTATGGCTACACCTTC. Translating gives CASSLFGQGGINYGYTF.

The genes are TRBV12-3 or TRBV12-4 and TRBJ2-5, with TRBD1 as a possible D gene (5 bases). Between the trimmed V and J ends, which lost 3 bases and 2 bases, there was a span of 7 bases. The CDR3 extends over 13 amino acids. The CDR3: CASSFAGQETQYF. The DNA for the CDR3 is TGTGCCAGCAGTTTCGCAGGGCAAGAGACCCAGTACTTC.

Only a few counts were recorded for this clone. This chain joins TRBV4-2 and TRBJ1-1, with D possibly being TRBD1 (6 bases). The CDR3 contains 16 residues. Trimming removed 3 bases from V and 5 bases from J, with 19 bases in between. CDR1 is LGHNA and CDR2 is YNFKEQ in the germline V gene. The chain's CDR3 is CASSQIPQGLGTEAFF. As DNA, the CDR3 is TGTGCCAGCAGCCAGATCCCACAGGGTTTGGGGACTGAAGCTTTCTTT.

The V gene is TRBV6-2 or TRBV6-3, the J gene TRBJ1-2; D gene uncertain. The germline V gene encodes CDR1 MNHEY and CDR2 SVGEGT. The CDR3 consists of 17 residues. The ends were cut back, 1 base at V and 2 bases at J, with 17 bases in the middle. The CDR3 loop reads CASSYLVGLRQNYGYTF. CDR3 DNA: TGTGCCAGCAGTTACTTAGTCGGCCTGAGGCAAAACTATGGCTACACCTTC.

The rearrangement uses TRBV5-8 and TRBJ1-5, with D possibly TRBD1 on 6 matching bases. V lost 4 bases to trimming and J lost 4 bases, with 15 bases between them. Germline assignment: CDR1 SGHTS and CDR2 YDEGEE. The CDR3 contains 15 residues. This CDR3 reads CASSPTGIPNQPQHF. The CDR3 nucleotides read TGTGCCAGCAGCCCTACAGGGATCCCGAATCAGCCCCAGCATTTT.

This chain connects TRBV7-9 to TRBJ2-5; no clear D gene. V was pared by 4 bases and J by 3 bases, with 3 bases between. Germline CDR1 reads SEHNR; CDR2 reads FQNEAQ (reference sequence). The CDR3 totals 11 residues. As DNA, the CDR3 is TGTGCCAGCAGCTCAGAAGAGACCCAGTACTTC. It yields the protein CASSSEETQYF.

The J gene is TRBJ2-2, the V gene TRBV2, with a possible D match to TRBD2 (5 bases). Germline V gene sequence: CDR1 SNHLY, CDR2 FYNNEI. This CDR3 is built from 11 residues. The V end lost 6 bases, the J end lost 7 bases, and 6 bases lay between the germline ends. DNA for the CDR3: TGTGCCAGCAGGAGGGACGGGGAGCTGTTTTTT. It yields the protein CASRRDGELFF.

CDR3 DNA sequence: TGTGCCAGCAGCCGAACTAGCGGGGAAGCCTACGAGCAGTACTTC. Translating it yields CASSRTSGEAYEQYF. V and J are TRBV7-9 and TRBJ2-7, with 10 bases fitting TRBD2. Germline CDR1 SEHNR, CDR2 FQNEAQ (reference sequence). CDR3 length: 15 residues. V was pared by 5 bases and J by 2 bases, with 6 bases of the junction left unmatched.

The V gene is TRBV5-6, the J gene TRBJ1-3, with a tentative D call TRBD1 (6 bases). The CDR3 loop spans 18 amino acids. Trimming cost V 4 bases and J 0 bases, with 20 bases left between them. Germline V gives CDR1 SGHDT, CDR2 YYEEEE. CDR3 region: CASSALQGETNSGNTIYF. CDR3 coding DNA: TGTGCCAGCAGCGCCTTACAGGGAGAAACCAACTCTGGAAACACCATATATTTT.

As for this clone: Other DNA sequences from this sample encode an identical CDR3 as well. The rearrangement uses TRBV18 and TRBJ1-1; D gene ambiguous. Germline V lookup: CDR1 KGHSH, CDR2 LQKENI. V lost 1 base and J lost 1, with 10 bases in between. This CDR3 spans 15 amino acids. The CDR3 loop reads CASSPRVEANTEAFF. As DNA, the CDR3 is TGTGCCAGCTCACCACGGGTGGAGGCGAACACTGAAGCTTTCTTT.

The V call is TRBV9, the J call TRBJ2-1, with D perhaps matching TRBD2 (6 bases). Trimming cost V 2 bases and J 6 bases, with 18 bases left between them. The CDR3 consists of 16 residues. Looked up from germline, CDR1 is SGDLS and CDR2 is YYNGEE. The CDR3, as DNA: TGTGCCAGCAGCGTTTTCGCGGGGTCCCCTGGCAATGAGCAGTTCTTC. This encodes CASSVFAGSPGNEQFF.

V gene TRBV2 combines with J gene TRBJ2-1; 9 bases agree with TRBD1. The germline gives CDR1 SNHLY, CDR2 FYNNEI. The CDR3 sequence is 12 residues long. CDR3 residues: CALGQGYNEQFF. The CDR3 DNA reads TGTGCTTTGGGACAGGGATACAATGAGCAGTTCTTC. Full variable domain (outside the CDR3, taken from reference TRBV2 and TRBJ2-1): EPEVTQTPSHQVTQMGQEVILRCVPISNHLYFYWYRQILGQKVEFLVSFYNNEISEKSEIFDDQFSVERPDGSNFTLKIRSTKLEDSAMYFCALGQGYNEQFFGPGTRLTVL.

The V call is TRBV14, the J call TRBJ1-1; no clear D gene. This CDR3 spans 16 amino acids. The V gene lost 2 bases and the J gene lost 0 bases, with 13 bases spanning the gap. Germline V gives CDR1 SGHDN, CDR2 FVKESK. The CDR3 sequence is CASSQSRGNLNTEAFF. The CDR3 DNA reads as TGTGCCAGCAGCCAATCGAGAGGGAACCTGAACACTGAAGCTTTCTTT.

The J gene is TRBJ1-2, the V gene TRBV2; no reliable D call. The germline V and J ends were trimmed by 3 bases and 4 bases, with 6 bases remaining between them. In germline, CDR1 is SNHLY, CDR2 FYNNEI. CDR3 length equals 12 residues. The CDR3 DNA is TGTGCCAGCAGTGAGAGAGGCTATGGCTACACCTTC. Encoded protein: CASSERGYGYTF.

V usage is TRBV5-4 and J usage is TRBJ2-1; D uncertain. V shed 4 bases and J shed 10 bases, with 12 bases lying between them. The CDR3 extends over 12 amino acids. The germline CDR1 and CDR2 sequences are SGHNT and YYREEE (reference sequence). CDR3 loop: CASSPERREQFF. Written as DNA, the CDR3 is TGTGCCAGCAGCCCCGAGAGGCGGGAGCAGTTCTTC.

The rearrangement joins TRBV7-2 to TRBJ1-2; 10 bases are a match to TRBD1. Germline-derived CDR1 and CDR2 are SGHTA and FQGNSA. The CDR3 has 14 residues. Trimming at V came to 1 base and at J to 7 bases, leaving 3 bases not matched to a gene. The CDR3 DNA is TGTGCCAGCAGCTTAGGGGGACAGGGGTTTGGCTACACCTTC. This gives the protein CASSLGGQGFGYTF.

This chain links TRBV9 with TRBJ1-1, with D possibly TRBD1 on 5 matching bases. The germline V and J ends were trimmed by 3 bases and 4 bases, with 19 bases remaining between them. The CDR3 is made up of 16 amino acids. Germline V CDR1 and CDR2: SGDLS, YYNGEE. CDR3 coding DNA: TGTGCCAGCAGCGGGGGAGGGACGGCTTGGGGCACTGAAGCTTTCTTT. Encoded protein: CASSGGGTAWGTEAFF.

The chain joins TRBV4-1 to TRBJ1-4, with D maybe TRBD1 (5 bases). Germline loops: CDR1 MGHRA, CDR2 YSYEKL. The CDR3 consists of 16 residues. Trimming took off 1 base at V and 7 bases at J, with 16 bases between the two ends. In nucleotides, the CDR3 is TGCGCCAGCAGCCAAGCTCCCCGGGGGAGGGGTGAAAAACTGTTTTTT. It encodes CASSQAPRGRGEKLFF.

This clone was counted a few times. The chain has TRBV12-3 or TRBV12-4 and TRBJ1-1; D is unresolved. This CDR3 is 10 amino acids long. The V end lost 8 bases, the J end lost 4 bases, and 5 bases lay between the germline ends. The CDR3 DNA is TGTGCCAGCGGGCCCACTGAAGCTTTCTTT. It translates to CASGPTEAFF.

V and J are TRBV5-4 and TRBJ1-6; 11 bases are a match to TRBD1. CDR1 SGHNT and CDR2 YYREEE come from the germline V gene (reference sequence). The CDR3 consists of 15 residues. After removal of 0 bases from V and 9 bases from J, the junction contained 2 bases not matched to a gene. The CDR3 region has the DNA TGTGCCAGCAGCTTGGGGGGACAGGGGGGTTCACCCCTCCACTTT. Translating it yields CASSLGGQGGSPLHF.

The chain carries TRBV12-3 or TRBV12-4 and TRBJ1-5; D uncertain. Trimming pared 5 bases from V and 6 bases from J, leaving 11 bases between. CDR3 length: 13 amino acids. The CDR3 bases are TGTGCCAGCAGTCCCGCGGAAGCTCAGCCCCAGCATTTT. It translates to CASSPAEAQPQHF.

The chain has TRBV24-1 and TRBJ2-5; 11 bases map to TRBD2. CDR1 is KGHDR and CDR2 is SFDVKD in the germline V gene. Trimming removed 4 bases from V and 5 bases from J; junction bases left unmatched: 5. The CDR3 contains 15 residues. The chain's CDR3 is CATSDATSGAETQYF. Here the CDR3 DNA reads TGTGCCACCAGTGACGCGACTAGCGGGGCGGAGACCCAGTACTTC.